These 13 T cell receptor beta chains share one sample of origin, sequenced in a study of shared clonotypes between healthy human individuals. Produced via immunoSEQ multiplex PCR; TCRdb's table is partial and in-frame only. The data hold millions of clones, with approximately 94% observed a single time. The sequencing sample was made of naive CD4+ T cells sorted from blood. Subset described: CD45RA+ positively selected. The receptors come from a man between 18 and 29 years old in good health.

This clone appeared once. The genes are TRBV9 and TRBJ2-5; 12 nucleotides line up with TRBD1. V lost 7 bases and J lost 5; bases outside the gene matches: 3. The CDR3 has 13 residues. Germline loops: CDR1 SGDLS, CDR2 YYNGEE. DNA for the CDR3: TGTGCCAGCCGGGGACAGGGGGCTGAGACCCAGTACTTC. Its translation: CASRGQGAETQYF.

The chain carries TRBV19 and TRBJ2-7; perhaps TRBD2 as D (6 bases). V was cut by 6 bases and J by 2 bases, with 14 bases left in between. CDR3 length: 14 amino acids. Germline assignment: CDR1 LNHDA and CDR2 SQIVND (reference sequence). CDR3 protein: CASRELARPYEQYF. The CDR3 DNA reads as TGTGCCAGTAGGGAACTAGCTCGCCCCTACGAGCAGTACTTC.

This clone was seen only once. The CDR3: CASSFGTSDLGRLFF. The DNA of the CDR3 is TGTGCCAGCAGCTTCGGGACTAGCGACTTAGGACGGCTGTTTTTT. The chain carries TRBV7-2 and TRBJ2-2, with TRBD2 matching 10 bases. Germline CDR1 and CDR2: SGHTA and FQGNSA. V dropped 3 bases and J dropped 13; count of bases not matched to a gene: 11. The CDR3 loop spans 15 amino acids.

The chain joins TRBV28 to TRBJ1-2; TRBD1 matches at 8 bases. CDR1 MDHEN and CDR2 SYDVKM come from the germline V gene. The ends lost 6 bases at V and 4 bases at J; junction bases unmatched: 13. The CDR3 sequence is 16 residues long. Here the CDR3 reads CASSPSGTGYTYGYTF. The CDR3 nucleotides read TGTGCCAGCAGCCCCTCCGGGACAGGTTATACCTATGGCTACACCTTC.

The chain recombines TRBV7-9 with TRBJ1-2; the D gene is possibly TRBD1 (6 bases). V was shortened by 8 bases and J by 8 bases, with 18 bases between the two germline ends. Germline CDR1 reads SEHNR; CDR2 reads FQNEAQ (reference sequence). The CDR3 length is 13 residues. The CDR3 loop is CASVLQGSRGYTF. In DNA, the CDR3 is TGTGCCAGCGTCCTACAGGGCTCTCGAGGCTACACCTTC.

This chain joins TRBV9 and TRBJ1-2, with no clear D. The germline V gene encodes CDR1 SGDLS and CDR2 YYNGEE. The CDR3 covers 13 residues. The V end lost 3 bases, the J end lost 7 bases, and 13 bases lay between the germline ends. CDR3 sequence: CASSAEGRSGYTF. CDR3 nucleotide sequence: TGTGCCAGCAGCGCAGAGGGCAGGAGTGGCTACACCTTC.

This chain joins TRBV30 and TRBJ1-1; D gene unclear. Germline lookup yields CDR1 GTSNPN and CDR2 SVGIG (reference sequence). V was cut by 2 bases and J by 0 bases, with 16 bases left in between. The CDR3 contains 16 residues. CDR3 DNA: TGTGCCTGGAGTCTCGCAGTCCCCCTTATGAACACTGAAGCTTTCTTT. The encoded protein is CAWSLAVPLMNTEAFF.

This rearrangement joins TRBV5-4 to TRBJ2-1; 8 bases map to TRBD2. The CDR3 runs to 16 residues. Germline loops: CDR1 SGHNT, CDR2 YYREEE (reference sequence). The ends lost 3 bases at V and 3 bases at J; junction bases unmatched: 8. CDR3 sequence: CASSSGGGGNYNEQFF. CDR3 nucleotide sequence: TGTGCCAGCAGCTCCGGGGGCGGGGGGAACTACAATGAGCAGTTCTTC.

To note about this clone: The sample holds other DNA sequences that translate to the same CDR3. The chain uses TRBV18 and TRBJ1-6; D might be TRBD1 (5 bases). V lost 3 bases and J 1 base, leaving 7 bases between the germline ends. This CDR3 spans 15 amino acids. Germline V lookup: CDR1 KGHSH, CDR2 LQKENI. The chain's CDR3 is CASSPGGSYNSPLHF. CDR3 in DNA: TGTGCCAGCTCACCCGGGGGTTCCTATAATTCACCCCTCCACTTT. Filled out from reference TRBV18 and TRBJ1-6, the complete variable domain reads NAGVMQNPRHLVRRRGQEARLRCSPMKGHSHVYWYRQLPEEGLKFMVYLQKENIIDESGMPKERFSAEFPKEGPSILRIQQVVRGDSAAYFCASSPGGSYNSPLHFGNGTRLTVT.

The chain carries TRBV2 and TRBJ1-3, with D perhaps matching TRBD1 (5 bases). V was trimmed by 2 bases and J by 7 bases, leaving 12 bases between them. This CDR3 has 14 amino acids. Germline-derived CDR1 and CDR2 are SNHLY and FYNNEI. CDR3 protein: CASSEQGKRNTIYF. CDR3 nucleotide sequence: TGTGCCAGCAGTGAACAGGGCAAGCGTAACACCATATATTTT.

The rearrangement uses TRBV19 and TRBJ2-7, with D hard to call. V was pared by 4 bases and J by 3 bases, with 7 bases between. Germline assignment: CDR1 LNHDA and CDR2 SQIVND (reference sequence). The CDR3 has 12 amino acids. The CDR3 here is CASSNGFYEQYF. For the CDR3, the DNA is TGTGCCAGTAGTAACGGTTTCTACGAGCAGTACTTC.

This CDR3 reads CASRSGSNTGELFF. DNA of the CDR3: TGTGCCAGCAGGTCAGGGTCGAACACCGGGGAGCTGTTTTTT. V usage is TRBV9 and J usage is TRBJ2-2, with a weak D call TRBD1 (5 bases). The length of the CDR3 is 14 residues. The germline V gene has CDR1 SGDLS and CDR2 YYNGEE. The V and J ends lost 5 bases and 0 bases respectively, with 8 bases between them.

The rearrangement links TRBV6-5 to TRBJ2-7, with D perhaps TRBD1 (5 bases). CDR3 length: 16 amino acids. The V gene lost 2 bases and the J gene lost 0 bases, with 14 bases spanning the gap. Germline V CDR1 and CDR2: MNHEY, SVGAGI. The CDR3 DNA reads as TGTGCCAGCAGTTACCCCCCTAGGGGATTCTCCTACGAGCAGTACTTC. Translated: CASSYPPRGFSYEQYF.